The present T cell receptor (beta chain) was sequenced within a study of graft-versus-host responses after intestinal transplantation. To note about this clone: The antigen remains unidentified.

Profiled with immunoSEQ multiplex PCR; TCRdb holds only in-frame clones, not every one. The data show tens of thousands of clones, 95% seen once. The sequence was obtained from a human donor who was the organ donor for an intestinal transplant. The specimen comprised unstimulated CD8+ T cells sorted from spleen or lymph node cells, sampled before transplant.

The CDR3 nucleotides are TGTGCCAGCAGCGAGAGCGGACAGGGGGCGCATCGGTATGGCTACACCTTC. Its protein product is CASSESGQGAHRYGYTF. The V and J genes are TRBV4-2 and TRBJ1-2, with 11 positions matching TRBD1. V lost 5 bases, J lost 5 bases, and 13 bases stayed unmatched. The CDR3 contains 17 residues. The germline CDR1 and CDR2 sequences are LGHNA and YNFKEQ.